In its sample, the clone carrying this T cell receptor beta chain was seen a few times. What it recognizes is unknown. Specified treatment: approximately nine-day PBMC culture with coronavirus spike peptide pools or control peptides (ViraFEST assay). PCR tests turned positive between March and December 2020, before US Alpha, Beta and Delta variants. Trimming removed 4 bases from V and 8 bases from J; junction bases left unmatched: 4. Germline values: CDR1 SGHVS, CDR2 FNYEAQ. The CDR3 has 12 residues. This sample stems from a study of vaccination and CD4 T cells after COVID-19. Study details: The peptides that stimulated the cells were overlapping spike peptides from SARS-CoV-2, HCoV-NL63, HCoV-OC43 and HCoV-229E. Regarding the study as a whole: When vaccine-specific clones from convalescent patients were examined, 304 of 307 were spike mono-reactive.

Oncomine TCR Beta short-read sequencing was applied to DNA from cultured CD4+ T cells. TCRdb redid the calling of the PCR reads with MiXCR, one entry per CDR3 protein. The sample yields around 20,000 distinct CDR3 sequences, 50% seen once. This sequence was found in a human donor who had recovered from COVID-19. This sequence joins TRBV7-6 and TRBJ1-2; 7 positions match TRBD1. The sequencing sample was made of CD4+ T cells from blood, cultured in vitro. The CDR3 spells CASSSYRGGYTF. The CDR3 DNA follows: TGTGCCAGCAGCTCCTACAGGGGCGGCTACACCTTC.